This TCR beta chain was sequenced during a study of blood T cell repertoires in COVID-19. In the study overall: COVID-19 samples from acute and convalescent phases originated in the United States, Italy and Spain.

Per the original methods: Cell counts per sample came from amplifying reference gene primers. Profiled with immunoSEQ multiplex PCR; TCRdb holds only in-frame clones, not every one. The V and J calls and the clone size are those of that table, but D and trimming were determined from the DNA. This table holds around 37,000 clones, around 87% found once. The V segment lost 1 base and the J segment 5 bases; nucleotides outside the gene matches: 1. This CDR3 contains 14 residues. Germline V CDR1 and CDR2: SGDLS, YYNGEE. Sequencing was performed on peripheral blood. The chain joins TRBV9 to TRBJ2-5, with 11 positions matching TRBD1. The TCR originated in a man aged 50-59 years with active or convalescent COVID-19. The chain's CDR3 is CASSVRDRGETQYF. For the CDR3, the DNA is TGTGCCAGCAGCGTAAGGGACAGGGGGGAGACCCAGTACTTC.